This T cell receptor beta chain was obtained from a study of cytomegalovirus exposure and HLA in healthy donors. Study details: About 85 million unique TCRs from HLA-typed donors were held in an early release of data. Assignment to the Caucasian-associated ancestry cluster applied to around four fifths of the approximately 420 genotyped donors. Study conclusions and caveats: Later analysis found that TCR beta chains associated with HLA were more clonally expanded than other, equally common chains. Immune exposure data for these donors was limited to CMV serostatus.

With 60 Vbeta and 13 Jbeta primers, the PCR was carried out. Repertoires were generated with immunoSEQ multiplex PCR, while TCRdb's copy carries only in-frame clones and drops some. The sample holds tens of thousands of clones; about two thirds are singletons and the top ten take about 12%. This clone was seen a single time. Its antigen is not identified. This CDR3 has 13 amino acids. V was trimmed by 3 bases and J by 2 bases, leaving 7 bases between them. The germline gives CDR1 KGHSH, CDR2 LQKENI. The chain joins TRBV18 to TRBJ1-2; D uncertain. This clonotype originated in a woman aged 40 to 50 in good health and CMV-seropositive. Sequenced: PBMCs. CDR3 sequence: CASSPNRNYGYTF. CDR3 in DNA: TGTGCCAGCTCACCGAACAGAAACTATGGCTACACCTTC.